This TCR beta chain was sequenced during a study of cytomegalovirus exposure and HLA in healthy donors (TCRdb year 2017). About the full investigation: A later analysis indicated that the 95 to 150 validation repertoires were generated on the platform also employed for the roughly 730 repertoires of the first cohort. The study combined high-throughput TCR immunosequencing, statistical association of individual TCRs with disease status, and machine learning to predict cytomegalovirus infection status. A separate validation cohort of 90 to 150 different subjects was used in addition to the 666-subject first cohort. The aim of the study was to test whether cataloging public T cell receptors could identify signatures of past pathogen exposure. Points the paper makes about the study in general: A total of fewer than 200 TCR beta chains were listed by the study as associated with cytomegalovirus. Most TCR sequences were seen in very few donors, while some public TCRs were found in many individuals. In both the original and validation cohorts, the classifier was reported to diagnose cytomegalovirus status with high specificity and sensitivity. A later analysis lacked HLA typing for the validation cohort, so it scored co-occurrence in that cohort across all 120 or so repertoires. Three of the identified cytomegalovirus-associated TCR beta chains were confirmed in vitro to be specific for cytomegalovirus antigens. Of the cluster scores, 90% to 95% were above 0 in a later analysis, which found that TCRs clustered in the first cohort also tended to co-occur in the 120 validation repertoires. It was suggested by the authors that the approach could potentially be generalized to other disease states and immunological phenotypes.

Library generation was performed with the immunoSEQ multiplex PCR assay. Concerning the study's data processing: A statistical classification framework was built to diagnose cytomegalovirus status from the catalog of TCR beta chain sequences. This is the immuneACCESS table as TCRdb keeps it, with only in-frame sequences that have V and J called. A part of the clones is gone; compared with another copy, unresolved V genes explain less than half, and the rest is unexplained. V and J calls and clone size are those listed in that table; D and trimming were worked out from the DNA. Present in this sample are about 150,000 clones, 94% of which were seen just once. The top ten clones comprise around 1.9% of the sample. With respect to this clone: Its antigen is unknown. Base quality data are lacking; no much larger clone is found one base away.

The donors belonged to the validation cohort of approximately 130 subjects, which was separate from the approximately 610-subject first cohort. The germline V gene (reference sequence) sets CDR1 to LNHNV and CDR2 to YYDKDF. The junction carries 13 bases between V and J, which are trimmed by 4 bases and 3 bases respectively. From the cysteine through the phenylalanine, the CDR3 covers 15 amino acids. Only the CDR3 DNA is retained, 45 bases long and in frame from the first base. Recombination linked TRBV15 to TRBJ1-5; no D segment can be confidently identified. This sequence was found in a man aged 18 to 29 in good health and CMV-seropositive. Sequencing used PBMCs. The CDR3 reads CATSKEVGFNQPQHF. The sequenced DNA is TGTGCCACCAGCAAGGAGGTGGGTTTCAATCAGCCCCAGCATTTT.